Each of the 19 T cell receptor beta chains below was sequenced from the same sample in a study of blood T cell repertoires in COVID-19. Assay: immunoSEQ multiplex PCR; the TCRdb copy retains only in-frame clones and omits some. The sample has 95,000 to 110,000 clones; less than 90% are singletons. Sample: peripheral blood. These TCRs come from a human donor in a cohort sampled during active COVID-19.

This chain joins TRBV5-4 and TRBJ1-6; 7 nucleotides match TRBD1. The V gene's germline CDR1 is SGHNT and CDR2 YYREEE (reference sequence). Trimming took 2 bases from V and 5 from J; bases not matched to a gene: 1. The CDR3 is 14 residues long. This CDR3 is CASSFDRDNSPLHF. The DNA for the CDR3 is TGTGCCAGCAGCTTCGACAGGGATAATTCACCCCTCCACTTT.

This clone was seen just once. The chain couples TRBV5-1 to TRBJ1-2, with D maybe TRBD1 (6 bases). V was cut by 0 bases and J by 7 bases, with 19 bases left in between. The CDR3 runs to 16 residues. From germline, CDR1 is SGHRS and CDR2 YFSETQ. The chain's CDR3 is CASSLAGAVLYGGYTF. The CDR3 region has the DNA TGCGCCAGCAGCTTGGCAGGGGCAGTATTGTACGGTGGCTACACCTTC.

This chain joins TRBV28 and TRBJ1-2; 8 bases are shared with TRBD1. There are 13 residues in the CDR3. In germline, CDR1 is MDHEN, CDR2 SYDVKM. The ends lost 4 bases at V and 6 bases at J; junction bases unmatched: 4. The CDR3, as DNA: TGTGCCAGCAGTTCCCGGACAGGGAATGGCTACACCTTC. Its protein is CASSSRTGNGYTF.

This sequence joins TRBV7-2 and TRBJ1-5, with no clear D. Germline-derived CDR1 and CDR2 are SGHTA and FQGNSA. The CDR3 is 17 amino acids. V lost 1 base, J lost 0 bases, and 13 bases lay in between. The CDR3 bases are TGTGCCAGCAGCTTAGACACACGGGGTTATAGCAATCAGCCCCAGCATTTT. Amino acid sequence: CASSLDTRGYSNQPQHF.

In its sample, this clone was seen once. CDR3 nucleotides: TGTGCCAGCAGCTCGACGGACAGGGTCAGACCCCTCCACTTT. It yields the protein CASSSTDRVRPLHF. The J gene is TRBJ1-6, the V gene TRBV7-9, with 8 bases lining up with TRBD1. In germline, CDR1 is SEHNR, CDR2 FQNEAQ (reference sequence). V lost 4 bases, J lost 12 bases, and 8 bases stayed unmatched. CDR3 length: 14 amino acids.

This chain uses TRBV27 with TRBJ1-6; D is perhaps TRBD1 (5 bases). CDR3 length equals 15 residues. The germline V and J ends were trimmed by 0 bases and 4 bases, with 7 bases remaining between them. CDR1 and CDR2 from the germline V gene are MNHEY and SMNVEV (reference sequence). Here the CDR3 DNA reads TGTGCCAGCAGTTTATCCGGGGGGTATAATTCACCCCTCCACTTT. This translates into CASSLSGGYNSPLHF.

The chain uses TRBV5-6 and TRBJ2-7; 8 bases map to TRBD1. Germline CDR1 SGHDT, CDR2 YYEEEE. J was trimmed by 4 bases and V by 0 bases; bases with no gene match: 9. CDR3 length: 16 residues. CDR3: CASSLEQDRAKYEQYF. The CDR3 nucleotides are TGTGCCAGCAGCTTGGAACAGGACAGGGCTAAGTACGAGCAGTACTTC.

CDR3 nucleotides: TGCGCCAGCAGCTTTCCGTCAGACGAGCAGTACTTC. This sequence encodes CASSFPSDEQYF. The chain employs TRBV5-1 and TRBJ2-7; no definite D call. The CDR3 runs to 12 residues. Trimming removed 2 bases at V and 5 bases at J, with 8 bases between. CDR1 SGHRS and CDR2 YFSETQ come from the germline V gene. The full variable domain, its missing parts supplied by reference TRBV5-1 and TRBJ2-7, is KAGVTQTPRYLIKTRGQQVTLSCSPISGHRSVSWYQQTPGQGLQFLFEYFSETQRNKGNFPGRFSGRQFSNSRSEMNVSTLELGDSALYLCASSFPSDEQYFGPGTRLTVT.

J is TRBJ2-2 and V is TRBV10-3, with 7 bases that match TRBD1. The germline gives CDR1 ENHRY, CDR2 SYGVKD. V dropped 10 bases and J dropped 4; count of bases not matched to a gene: 15. This CDR3 region has 16 residues. CDR3 sequence reads: CATSMSTGLGTGELFF. The CDR3, as DNA: TGTGCCACCTCCATGTCGACAGGGCTTGGCACCGGGGAGCTGTTTTTT.

CDR3 DNA sequence: TGTGCCAGCAGCGTCAGGGATAAACTGTTTTTT. Protein product: CASSVRDKLFF. This chain joins TRBV7-9 and TRBJ1-4, with D possibly matching TRBD1 (5 bases). The CDR3 covers 11 residues. The V end was cut by 5 bases, the J end by 11 bases, with 9 bases between. Germline V gene sequence: CDR1 SEHNR, CDR2 FQNEAQ (reference sequence).

CDR3 in amino acids: CASSLRDRNQETQYF. The CDR3 DNA is TGTGCCAGCAGCCTCCGGGACAGGAACCAAGAGACCCAGTACTTC. This chain links TRBV9 with TRBJ2-5; the match to TRBD1 covers 8 bases. Germline V CDR1 and CDR2: SGDLS, YYNGEE. V shed 4 bases and J 0 bases; nucleotides not matched to a gene: 5. The CDR3 consists of 15 residues.

The chain uses TRBV4-3 and TRBJ2-1; perhaps TRBD1 as D (7 bases). Trimming stripped 0 bases from V and 7 bases from J, with 19 bases between. The CDR3 length is 17 residues. Germline CDR1 reads LGHNA; CDR2 reads YSLEER. CDR3 sequence reads: CASSQDRGRGLRNEQFF. CDR3 sequence (DNA): TGCGCCAGCAGCCAAGATAGGGGGCGGGGTCTACGGAATGAGCAGTTCTTC.

J is TRBJ1-3 and V is TRBV18; D unclear. Germline V CDR1 and CDR2: KGHSH, LQKENI. Trimming shortened V by 0 bases and J by 0 bases, and 9 bases separated the two germline ends. The CDR3 runs to 16 residues. The CDR3, as DNA: TGTGCCAGCTCACCACCTTCGGTTTACTCTGGAAACACCATATATTTT. The encoded protein is CASSPPSVYSGNTIYF.

As DNA, the CDR3 is TGCGCCAGCAGCCAAGCTACAGGACGGAACACCGGGGAGCTGTTTTTT. The encoded protein is CASSQATGRNTGELFF. The chain joins TRBV4-1 to TRBJ2-2; possibly TRBD1 for D (5 bases). Germline V lookup: CDR1 MGHRA, CDR2 YSYEKL. The CDR3 runs to 16 residues. With 1 base removed from V and 1 base from J, the gap between germline ends came to 10 bases.

The chain joins TRBV6-2 or TRBV6-3 to TRBJ2-7, with 8 positions matching TRBD2. The germline V gene has CDR1 MNHEY and CDR2 SVGEGT. CDR3 length: 14 amino acids. Losses at the gene ends were 1 base for V and 6 bases for J; bases not matched to a gene: 5. The CDR3 protein is CASSYYAGGVEQYF. CDR3 nucleotide sequence: TGTGCCAGCAGTTACTATGCGGGAGGCGTCGAGCAGTACTTC.

This clone was recorded only once. V is TRBV5-6 and J is TRBJ2-5; D may be TRBD1 (6 bases). Germline CDR1 is SGHDT and CDR2 is YYEEEE. CDR3 length equals 14 residues. V was clipped by 2 bases and J by 3 bases, with 11 bases between them. The CDR3 spells CASSFGNREETQYF. CDR3 in DNA: TGTGCCAGCAGCTTCGGTAACAGGGAAGAGACCCAGTACTTC.

The chain couples TRBV6-6 to TRBJ1-1; D gene unclear. The germline CDR1 and CDR2 sequences are MNHNY and SVGAGI (reference sequence). The CDR3 extends over 14 amino acids. Trimming stripped 10 bases from V and 5 bases from J, with 20 bases between. The CDR3 spells CATRRDHQITEAFF. CDR3 bases: TGTGCCACCCGCCGCGATCACCAAATTACTGAAGCTTTCTTT.

The V and J genes are TRBV10-3 and TRBJ1-1; 9 nucleotides line up with TRBD1. The germline gives CDR1 ENHRY, CDR2 SYGVKD. With 4 bases clipped from V and 5 bases from J, the junction kept 11 bases outside the gene matches. The CDR3 is made up of 16 amino acids. The CDR3 is CAISVRDRVPETEAFF. The CDR3 bases are TGTGCCATCAGTGTCCGGGACAGGGTACCGGAAACTGAAGCTTTCTTT.

This chain joins TRBV6-6 and TRBJ1-1; D remains ambiguous. V dropped 6 bases and J dropped 8 bases, with 16 bases sitting between them. This CDR3 is 13 amino acids long. Germline V gene data show CDR1 as MNHNY and CDR2 as SVGAGI (reference sequence). This CDR3 is CASRYFDREEAFF. The CDR3 DNA is TGTGCCAGCAGATATTTCGACCGGGAGGAAGCTTTCTTT.